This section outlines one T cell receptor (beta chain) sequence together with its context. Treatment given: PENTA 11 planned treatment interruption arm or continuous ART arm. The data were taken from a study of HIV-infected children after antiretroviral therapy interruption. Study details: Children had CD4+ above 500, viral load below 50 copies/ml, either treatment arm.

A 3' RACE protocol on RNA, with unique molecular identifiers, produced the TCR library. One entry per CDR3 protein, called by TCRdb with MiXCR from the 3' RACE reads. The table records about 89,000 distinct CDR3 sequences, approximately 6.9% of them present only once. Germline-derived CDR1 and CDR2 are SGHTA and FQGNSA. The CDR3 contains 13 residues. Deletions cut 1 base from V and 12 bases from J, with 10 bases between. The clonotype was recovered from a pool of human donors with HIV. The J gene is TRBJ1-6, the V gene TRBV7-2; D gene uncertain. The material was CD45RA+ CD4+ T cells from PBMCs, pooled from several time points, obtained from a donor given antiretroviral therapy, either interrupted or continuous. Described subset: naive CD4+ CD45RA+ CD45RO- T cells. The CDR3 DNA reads TGTGCCAGCAGCTTAGGCCCCGGAGGACCCCTCCACTTT. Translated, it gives CASSLGPGGPLHF.